These T cell receptor beta chains were read from a single sample in a study of T cells in Graves' hyperthyroidism and ophthalmopathy. Via MiXCR, TCRdb re-called the multiplex PCR reads, giving one row per CDR3 protein. The top ten hold 28% of the sample, which has approximately 400,000 distinct CDR3 sequences, 15% to 19% seen once. Sequencing was carried out using blood. The receptor source for this set is a woman aged 18-35 years with Graves' hyperthyroidism that later progressed to Graves' ophthalmopathy. Each CDR3 is given with its conserved first and last residue. The order of the fields is clone size, D gene, V gene, J gene, CDR3 DNA, CDR3 protein. The D gene is left open where the match is weak. Part of the rows lack a size; the others show once, few, many or a class for expanded clones.

clone size: few; D gene: TRBD2; V gene: TRBV3-1; J gene: TRBJ2-4; CDR3 DNA: TGTGCCAGCAGCCAATTTGGGACAGGGGCGTGGACTAGCGGGAAGGTCAAAAACATTCAGTACTTC; CDR3 protein: CASSQFGTGAWTSGKVKNIQYF
clone size: few; D gene: TRBD2; V gene: TRBV6-1; J gene: TRBJ2-2; CDR3 DNA: TGTGCCAGCAGTCTAACTAGCGGGGGCACGGTCGGGGAGCTGTTTTTT; CDR3 protein: CASSLTSGGTVGELFF
clone size: many; D gene: .; V gene: TRBV5-1; J gene: TRBJ1-2; CDR3 DNA: TGCGCCAGCAGCTCCTATCCTATGCCCAAGGTTGCGGAGGGCTACACCTTC; CDR3 protein: CASSSYPMPKVAEGYTF
clone size: many; D gene: .; V gene: TRBV5-6; J gene: TRBJ2-7; CDR3 DNA: TGTGCCAGCAGCTTGGAGGGGGTTTTTACCGAGCAGTACTTC; CDR3 protein: CASSLEGVFTEQYF
clone size: .; D gene: .; V gene: TRBV13; J gene: TRBJ2-7; CDR3 DNA: TGTGCCAGCAGCTCCACGACCGGGACACGCGTCGAGCAGTACTTC; CDR3 protein: CASSSTTGTRVEQYF
clone size: .; D gene: TRBD1; V gene: TRBV4-1; J gene: TRBJ2-7; CDR3 DNA: TGCGCCAGCAGCCAAGAGGAAGGGGGACAGGGGTACGAGCAGTACTTC; CDR3 protein: CASSQEEGGQGYEQYF
clone size: .; D gene: .; V gene: TRBV9; J gene: TRBJ2-3; CDR3 DNA: TGTGCCAGCAGCGTGTATACGGGGAGCACAGATACGCAGTATTTT; CDR3 protein: CASSVYTGSTDTQYF
clone size: many; D gene: .; V gene: TRBV5-1; J gene: TRBJ2-7; CDR3 DNA: TGCGCCAGCAGCTTGTCAGGGGCTAACTACGAGCAGTACTTC; CDR3 protein: CASSLSGANYEQYF
clone size: many; D gene: TRBD1; V gene: TRBV28; J gene: TRBJ1-2; CDR3 DNA: TGTGCCAGCAGTCCCGACAGGGGCCTTGGCTACACCTTC; CDR3 protein: CASSPDRGLGYTF
clone size: .; D gene: .; V gene: TRBV5-4; J gene: TRBJ1-4; CDR3 DNA: TGTGCCAGTAGCTCCGCCTCAAAAAATGAAAAACTGTTTTTT; CDR3 protein: CASSSASKNEKLFF
clone size: few; D gene: TRBD2; V gene: TRBV5-1; J gene: TRBJ2-1; CDR3 DNA: TGCGCCAGCAGCTTAACTAGCGGGGGAGTTCTGAATGAGCAGTTCTTC; CDR3 protein: CASSLTSGGVLNEQFF
clone size: few; D gene: .; V gene: TRBV10-3; J gene: TRBJ2-1; CDR3 DNA: TGTGCCATCAGTGGTTCCGGGCCCGGGGAAAATGAGCAGTTCTTC; CDR3 protein: CAISGSGPGENEQFF
clone size: many; D gene: .; V gene: TRBV20-1; J gene: TRBJ2-7; CDR3 DNA: TGCAGTGCTAGCAAGGGCAGGGATCTCGACGAGCAGTACTTC; CDR3 protein: CSASKGRDLDEQYF
clone size: many; D gene: .; V gene: TRBV7-9; J gene: TRBJ1-1; CDR3 DNA: TGTGCCAGCAGCTTACAGGGGTCGAGCACTGAAGCTTTCTTT; CDR3 protein: CASSLQGSSTEAFF
clone size: .; D gene: .; V gene: TRBV4-2; J gene: TRBJ2-1; CDR3 DNA: TGTGCCAGCAGCCAAGATCCAGCGACTGGCAGTGAGCAGTTCTTC; CDR3 protein: CASSQDPATGSEQFF
clone size: few; D gene: .; V gene: TRBV29-1; J gene: TRBJ2-5; CDR3 DNA: TGCAGCGTAGGCAGGAGGTTCCAAGAGACCCAGTACTTC; CDR3 protein: CSVGRRFQETQYF
clone size: .; D gene: .; V gene: TRBV7-2; J gene: TRBJ2-7; CDR3 DNA: TGTGCCAGCAGCTTCGGGCAAACGTACGAGCAGTACTTC; CDR3 protein: CASSFGQTYEQYF
clone size: many; D gene: TRBD2; V gene: TRBV10-3; J gene: TRBJ2-1; CDR3 DNA: TGTGCCATCAGTGGGGCTAGCGGGACAGCCCGCTCCTACAATGAGCAGTTCTTC; CDR3 protein: CAISGASGTARSYNEQFF
clone size: .; D gene: .; V gene: TRBV20-1; J gene: TRBJ2-7; CDR3 DNA: TGCAGTGCTGGTGGACAGCGTGGACACGAGCAGTACTTC; CDR3 protein: CSAGGQRGHEQYF
clone size: .; D gene: TRBD2; V gene: TRBV25-1; J gene: TRBJ2-2; CDR3 DNA: TGTGCCAGCACCCTCGGGCTAGCGGGCGCCGGGGAGCTGTTTTTT; CDR3 protein: CASTLGLAGAGELFF
clone size: few; D gene: .; V gene: TRBV7-9; J gene: TRBJ1-3; CDR3 DNA: TGTGCCAGCAGCTCAGTCGTCGGGGCCTCTGGAAACACCATATATTTT; CDR3 protein: CASSSVVGASGNTIYF
clone size: many; D gene: .; V gene: TRBV10-3; J gene: TRBJ2-7; CDR3 DNA: TGTGCCATCAGCCCCACCCCGGGGGACGAGCAGTACTTC; CDR3 protein: CAISPTPGDEQYF
clone size: many; D gene: .; V gene: TRBV12-3/TRBV12-4; J gene: TRBJ1-5; CDR3 DNA: TGTGCCAGCATGGCGGGGGGCAACAATCAGCCCCAGCATTTT; CDR3 protein: CASMAGGNNQPQHF
clone size: many; D gene: .; V gene: TRBV5-1; J gene: TRBJ1-1; CDR3 DNA: TGCGCCAGCAGCTATGGAGGGCACGAAGCTTTCTTT; CDR3 protein: CASSYGGHEAFF
clone size: .; D gene: TRBD2; V gene: TRBV7-3; J gene: TRBJ2-1; CDR3 DNA: TGTGCCAGCAGCGATAGGGGCCCAAGCGGGAGCTCCTACAATGAGCAGTTCTTC; CDR3 protein: CASSDRGPSGSSYNEQFF
clone size: .; D gene: .; V gene: TRBV14; J gene: TRBJ2-5; CDR3 DNA: TGTGCCAGCAGCCAAAGGGCTTCGGCGGCCCACCAAGAGACCCAGTACTTC; CDR3 protein: CASSQRASAAHQETQYF
clone size: .; D gene: TRBD2; V gene: TRBV20-1; J gene: TRBJ2-3; CDR3 DNA: TGCAGTGCTAGAGTTGGTAGCGGGTGGGACACAGATACGCAGTATTTT; CDR3 protein: CSARVGSGWDTDTQYF
clone size: many; D gene: TRBD1; V gene: TRBV5-1; J gene: TRBJ2-5; CDR3 DNA: TGCGCCAGCAGCTTGTCACAGGGGAGCGAGACCCAGTACTTC; CDR3 protein: CASSLSQGSETQYF
clone size: many; D gene: .; V gene: TRBV5-1; J gene: TRBJ1-5; CDR3 DNA: TGCGCCAGCAGCTTGGGTGGACAGTCTATCAATCAGCCCCAGCATTTT; CDR3 protein: CASSLGGQSINQPQHF
clone size: few; D gene: .; V gene: TRBV4-3; J gene: TRBJ2-1; CDR3 DNA: TGCGCCAGCAGCCAAGCGACAGGCCCCTACAATGAGCAGTTCTTC; CDR3 protein: CASSQATGPYNEQFF
clone size: many; D gene: .; V gene: TRBV20-1; J gene: TRBJ2-7; CDR3 DNA: TGCAGTGCTACTTCCCGGGGAGGCGGGCAGTACTTC; CDR3 protein: CSATSRGGGQYF
clone size: .; D gene: .; V gene: TRBV10-2; J gene: TRBJ2-3; CDR3 DNA: TGCGCCAGCAGTGAGTTTAGGAGGACGGTCCTTCCCGATACGCAGTATTTT; CDR3 protein: CASSEFRRTVLPDTQYF